One and the same sample provided the 10 T cell receptor beta chains below, sequenced in a study of T cells in Graves' hyperthyroidism and ophthalmopathy. RNA transcripts served as the template for amplifying TCR beta CDR3 regions. The primer set for the first-round RT-PCR of the TCR CDR3 was HTBI. TCRdb called the multiplex PCR reads again in MiXCR, with one record for every CDR3 protein. The sample lists around 190,000 distinct CDR3 sequences, 17% occurring once. Sequencing input: blood. Source of these receptors: a woman between 45 and 60 years old with Graves' hyperthyroidism.

The chain uses TRBV2 and TRBJ2-1, with a tentative D call TRBD2 (7 bases). The CDR3 contains 14 residues. Germline CDR1 and CDR2: SNHLY and FYNNEI. Trimming removed 4 bases from V and 8 bases from J, with 15 bases in between. The CDR3: CASSVGGGIDEQFF. CDR3 DNA sequence: TGTGCCAGCAGTGTAGGGGGGGGGATCGATGAGCAGTTCTTC.

This clonotype was seen a few times. The chain is built from TRBV19 and TRBJ2-1; D gene ambiguous. The CDR3 is made up of 14 amino acids. V lost 4 bases to trimming and J lost 9 bases, with 16 bases between them. Germline-derived CDR1 and CDR2 are LNHDA and SQIVND (reference sequence). Here the CDR3 reads CASSSPLPSTEQFF. Written as DNA, the CDR3 is TGTGCCAGTAGTAGCCCACTGCCGAGTACTGAGCAGTTCTTC.

The chain recombines TRBV5-1 with TRBJ2-7; 10 bases map to TRBD1. This CDR3 spans 15 amino acids. Germline CDR1 is SGHRS and CDR2 is YFSETQ. The junction had 10 bases not matched to a gene; V was cut back by 3 bases and J by 7 bases. CDR3 sequence reads: CASSSEGTGVGEQYF. The CDR3 region has the DNA TGCGCCAGCAGCTCGGAGGGGACAGGGGTGGGTGAGCAGTACTTC.

This clonotype appeared many times. V usage is TRBV5-1 and J usage is TRBJ2-1; 7 positions match TRBD1. Germline V gene data show CDR1 as SGHRS and CDR2 as YFSETQ. This CDR3 is 15 amino acids long. V shed 0 bases and J 3 bases; nucleotides not matched to a gene: 3. DNA for the CDR3: TGCGCCAGCAGCTTGGAAGGGGGCAGCTACAATGAGCAGTTCTTC. Amino acid sequence: CASSLEGGSYNEQFF.

This clonotype occurred many times. The chain carries TRBV20-1 and TRBJ2-7, with TRBD1 matching 8 bases. Losses at the gene ends were 0 bases for V and 2 bases for J; bases not matched to a gene: 3. The V gene's germline CDR1 is DFQATT and CDR2 SNEGSKA (reference sequence). This CDR3 comprises 14 residues. DNA for the CDR3: TGCAGTGCTAGAGACAGGGGGCTAGCCTACGAGCAGTACTTC. Translation: CSARDRGLAYEQYF.

In this sample, this clonotype turned up many times. The rearrangement joins TRBV4-1 to TRBJ2-5, with 9 nucleotides matching TRBD2. Germline values: CDR1 MGHRA, CDR2 YSYEKL. V was pared by 1 base and J by 4 bases, with 4 bases of the junction left unmatched. The CDR3 sequence is 15 residues long. CDR3 in amino acids: CASSQVGLALETQYF. The CDR3 DNA is TGCGCCAGCAGCCAAGTAGGACTAGCGTTAGAGACCCAGTACTTC.

Ten or more counts support this clonotype. The gene calls are TRBV20-1 and TRBJ2-5, with 7 bases aligning to TRBD2. Germline CDR1 is DFQATT and CDR2 is SNEGSKA (reference sequence). The CDR3 spans 15 residues. Trimming cost V 0 bases and J 4 bases; bases outside gene matches: 8. CDR3 region: CSARDPGEGRETQYF. DNA of the CDR3: TGCAGTGCTAGAGATCCGGGGGAGGGTCGAGAGACCCAGTACTTC.

This clonotype was recorded at least ten times. The chain has TRBV6-5 and TRBJ1-1; D is perhaps TRBD1 (5 bases). The CDR3 has 14 residues. The V gene lost 2 bases and the J gene lost 5 bases, with 12 bases spanning the gap. CDR1 and CDR2 (germline): MNHEY, SVGAGI. The CDR3 region is CASSYKGPETEAFF. The CDR3 coding sequence is TGTGCCAGCAGTTACAAGGGGCCGGAGACTGAAGCTTTCTTT.

This clonotype was observed a handful of times. One junction end does not reproduce the germline sequence, and a read error may be involved. This chain links TRBV6-1 with TRBJ2-1; 9 bases are a match to TRBD2. This CDR3 is built from 15 residues. Germline V gene sequence: CDR1 MNHNS, CDR2 SASEGT. The CDR3 is CASGGLATTYNVQFF. The CDR3 DNA reads as TGTGCCAGCGGTGGACTAGCGACAACCTACAATGTGCAGTTCTTC.

This clonotype came up many times. The chain recombines TRBV7-3 with TRBJ2-1; possibly TRBD2 for D (6 bases). The germline V and J ends were trimmed by 5 bases and 0 bases, with 11 bases remaining between them. The CDR3 is made up of 15 amino acids. CDR1 is SGHTA and CDR2 is FQGTGA in the germline V gene. For the CDR3, the DNA is TGTGCCAGCAGCGGGGGACTCGACTCCTACAATGAGCAGTTCTTC. Residues: CASSGGLDSYNEQFF.